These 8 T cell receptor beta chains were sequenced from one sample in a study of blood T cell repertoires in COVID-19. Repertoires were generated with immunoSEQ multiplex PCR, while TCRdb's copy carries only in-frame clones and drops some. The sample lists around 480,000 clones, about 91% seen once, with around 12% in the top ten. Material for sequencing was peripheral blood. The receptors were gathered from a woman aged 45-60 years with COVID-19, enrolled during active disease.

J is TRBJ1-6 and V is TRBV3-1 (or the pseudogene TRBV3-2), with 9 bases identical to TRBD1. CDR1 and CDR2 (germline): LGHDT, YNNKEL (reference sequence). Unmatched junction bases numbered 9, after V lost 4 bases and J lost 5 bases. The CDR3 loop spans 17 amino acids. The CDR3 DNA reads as TGTGCCAGCAGCCCGGACAGGGGAAGGGCTCATAATTCACCCCTCCACTTT. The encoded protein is CASSPDRGRAHNSPLHF.

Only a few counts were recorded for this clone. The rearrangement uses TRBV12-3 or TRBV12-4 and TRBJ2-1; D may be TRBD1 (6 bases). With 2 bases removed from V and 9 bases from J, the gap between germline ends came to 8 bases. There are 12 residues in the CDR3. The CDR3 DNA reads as TGTGCCAGCAGTTTACCCAGGGGTGAGCAGTTCTTC. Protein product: CASSLPRGEQFF.

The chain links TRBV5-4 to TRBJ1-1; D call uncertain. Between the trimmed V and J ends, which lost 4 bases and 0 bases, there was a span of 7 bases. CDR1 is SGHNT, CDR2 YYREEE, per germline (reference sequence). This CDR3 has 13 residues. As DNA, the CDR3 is TGTGCCAGCAGCCCGGGTCTGAACACTGAAGCTTTCTTT. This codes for CASSPGLNTEAFF.

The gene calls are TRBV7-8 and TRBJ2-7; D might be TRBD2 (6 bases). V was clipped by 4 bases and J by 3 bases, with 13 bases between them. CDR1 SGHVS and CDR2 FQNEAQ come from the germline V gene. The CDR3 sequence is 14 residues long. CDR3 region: CASSSDRDFYEQYF. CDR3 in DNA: TGTGCCAGCAGCTCTGATCGGGACTTCTACGAGCAGTACTTC.

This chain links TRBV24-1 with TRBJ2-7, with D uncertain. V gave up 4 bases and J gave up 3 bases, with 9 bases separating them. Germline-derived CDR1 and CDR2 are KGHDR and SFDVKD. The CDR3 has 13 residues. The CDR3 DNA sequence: TGTGCCACCAGTGAGGGTAGCTTCTACGAGCAGTACTTC. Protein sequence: CATSEGSFYEQYF.

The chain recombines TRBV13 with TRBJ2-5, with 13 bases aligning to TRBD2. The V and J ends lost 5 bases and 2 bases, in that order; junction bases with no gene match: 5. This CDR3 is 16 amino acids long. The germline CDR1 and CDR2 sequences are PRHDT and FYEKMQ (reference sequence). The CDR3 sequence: CASSLGTSGAQETQYF. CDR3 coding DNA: TGTGCCAGCAGCCTGGGGACTAGCGGGGCTCAAGAGACCCAGTACTTC.

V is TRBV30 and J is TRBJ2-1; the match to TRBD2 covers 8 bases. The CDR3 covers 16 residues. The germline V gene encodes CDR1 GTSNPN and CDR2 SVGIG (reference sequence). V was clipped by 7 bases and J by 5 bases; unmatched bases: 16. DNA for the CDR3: TGTGCCTCCAAACCCTTCTGGGGCGGGGGGAACAATGAGCAGTTCTTC. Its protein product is CASKPFWGGGNNEQFF.

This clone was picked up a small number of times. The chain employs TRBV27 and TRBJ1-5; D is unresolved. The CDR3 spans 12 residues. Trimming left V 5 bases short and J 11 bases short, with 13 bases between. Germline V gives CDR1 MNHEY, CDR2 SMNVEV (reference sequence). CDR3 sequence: CASSAPEGSQHF. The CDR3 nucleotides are TGTGCCAGCAGTGCCCCCGAGGGCTCCCAGCATTTT.